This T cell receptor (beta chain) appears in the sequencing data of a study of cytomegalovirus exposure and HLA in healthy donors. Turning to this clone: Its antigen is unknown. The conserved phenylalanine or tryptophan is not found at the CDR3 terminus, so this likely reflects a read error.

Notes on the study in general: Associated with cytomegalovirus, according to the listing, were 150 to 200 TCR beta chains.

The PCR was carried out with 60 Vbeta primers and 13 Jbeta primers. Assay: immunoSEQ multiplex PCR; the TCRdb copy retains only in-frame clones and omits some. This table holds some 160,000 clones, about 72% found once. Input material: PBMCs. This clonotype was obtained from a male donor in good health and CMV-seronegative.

CDR3 nucleotides: TGTGCCAGCAGTTACGAACACAGCCGTTCCATAGGGGGCTACACCCTC. This translates into CASSYEHSRSIGGYTL. The chain joins TRBV6-6 to TRBJ1-2; D is unclear. V shed 2 bases and J shed 8 bases, with 21 bases lying between them. Germline lookup yields CDR1 MNHNY and CDR2 SVGAGI (reference sequence). The CDR3 covers 16 residues.